Following are 31 T cell receptor beta chains from one sample sequenced in a study of CD8 T cells in Susac syndrome. With random hexamers, about 0.45 to 1 ug RNA was reverse transcribed. TCRdb re-called the immunoSEQ multiplex PCR reads with MiXCR, one entry per CDR3 protein. The repertoire consists of about 240,000 distinct CDR3 sequences, with 90% to 96% occurring once and the leading ten covering about 0.1%. The material sequenced was CD4+ T cells from PBMCs. Receptor source: a human donor with Susac syndrome.

The rearrangement uses TRBV6-5 and TRBJ2-2; perhaps D is TRBD1 or TRBD2 (5 bases each). Germline V lookup: CDR1 MNHEY, CDR2 SVGAGI. Between the trimmed V and J ends, which lost 0 bases and 1 base, there was a span of 12 bases. The CDR3 has 17 residues. As DNA, the CDR3 is TGTGCCAGCAGTTACTCGCTGGGACGCAAGAACACCGGGGAGCTGTTTTTT. Translation gives CASSYSLGRKNTGELFF.

J is TRBJ2-7 and V is TRBV5-1, with 9 bases that match TRBD2. CDR1 and CDR2 from the germline V gene are SGHRS and YFSETQ. There are 15 residues in the CDR3. Germline trimming cut 0 bases from V and 6 bases from J; bases unmatched to any gene: 7. CDR3 in DNA: TGCGCCAGCAGCTTGGCTGCGGTAGCGGGAGCCGAGCAGTACTTC. This encodes CASSLAAVAGAEQYF.

The chain couples TRBV4-1 to TRBJ2-1, with 9 bases matching TRBD2. Germline trimming cut 3 bases from V and 4 bases from J; bases unmatched to any gene: 7. Per germline, CDR1 MGHRA and CDR2 YSYEKL. The CDR3 covers 16 residues. The CDR3 here is CASSQTGTSRYNEQFF. In DNA, the CDR3 is TGCGCCAGCAGCCAGACCGGGACTAGCCGTTACAATGAGCAGTTCTTC.

This clonotype came up once. V gene TRBV12-5 combines with J gene TRBJ2-2, with TRBD2 matching 11 bases. The CDR3 runs to 17 residues. The germline V gene encodes CDR1 LGHNT and CDR2 FRNRAP. Trimming cost V 4 bases and J 6 bases; bases outside gene matches: 10. The CDR3 DNA reads TGTGCTAGTGGTTCCACGCCGGGGACTAGCGGTGCCGGGGAGCTGTTTTTT. Encoded protein: CASGSTPGTSGAGELFF.

This clonotype has a single count. The chain has TRBV5-6 and TRBJ1-2; D is unresolved. Germline loops: CDR1 SGHDT, CDR2 YYEEEE. The CDR3 spans 12 residues. Trimming took off 4 bases at V and 8 bases at J, with 12 bases between the two ends. The DNA of the CDR3 is TGTGCCAGCAGCCTACCTGTCGGCGGCTACACCTTC. It codes for CASSLPVGGYTF. Variable domain in full (rest from reference TRBV5-6 and TRBJ1-2): DAGVTQSPTHLIKTRGQQVTLRCSPKSGHDTVSWYQQALGQGPQFIFQYYEEEERQRGNFPDRFSGHQFPNYSSELNVNALLLGDSALYLCASSLPVGGYTFGSGTRLTVV.

V and J are TRBV9 and TRBJ2-5, with D possibly matching TRBD2 (5 bases). This CDR3 contains 12 residues. CDR1 is SGDLS, CDR2 YYNGEE, per germline. Between the trimmed V and J ends, which lost 2 bases and 5 bases, there was a span of 7 bases. CDR3 in DNA: TGTGCCAGCAGCGTCGGGATGGAGACCCAGTACTTC. Amino acids: CASSVGMETQYF.

The chain recombines TRBV10-3 with TRBJ2-5; the D is unclear. The CDR3 runs 14 residues. V was pared by 2 bases and J by 2 bases, with 9 bases between. CDR1 ENHRY and CDR2 SYGVKD come from the germline V gene. The CDR3 is CAISEPTVQETQYF. CDR3 DNA sequence: TGTGCCATCAGTGAGCCTACAGTACAAGAGACCCAGTACTTC.

The V and J genes are TRBV20-1 and TRBJ2-7; TRBD2 matches 8 bases. Germline CDR1 DFQATT, CDR2 SNEGSKA (reference sequence). This CDR3 has 14 amino acids. J was trimmed by 0 bases and V by 4 bases; bases with no gene match: 5. As DNA, the CDR3 is TGCAGTGCTACCGGACTAGCCTCCTCCTACGAGCAGTACTTC. Protein sequence: CSATGLASSYEQYF.

This clonotype occurred a few times. The V call is TRBV4-1, the J call TRBJ2-5, with D unresolved. Germline CDR1 is MGHRA and CDR2 is YSYEKL. This CDR3 region has 15 residues. V dropped 1 base and J dropped 2 bases, with 11 bases sitting between them. The CDR3 region is CASSQGSSEQETQYF. The CDR3 DNA follows: TGCGCCAGCAGCCAAGGGTCTAGTGAACAAGAGACCCAGTACTTC.

This rearrangement joins TRBV20-1 to TRBJ2-5; D is perhaps TRBD2 (6 bases). This CDR3 contains 14 residues. The V gene lost 6 bases and the J gene lost 9 bases, with 23 bases spanning the gap. Per germline, CDR1 DFQATT and CDR2 SNEGSKA (reference sequence). The CDR3 region is CSAPGRGPGESQYF. In DNA, the CDR3 is TGCAGTGCCCCTGGGCGGGGCCCCGGGGAGTCCCAGTACTTC.

The chain carries TRBV15 and TRBJ2-7; no definite D call. The V and J ends lost 0 bases and 3 bases respectively, with 12 bases between them. Germline CDR1 is LNHNV and CDR2 is YYDKDF (reference sequence). The CDR3 has 15 residues. CDR3 protein: CATSRDLGQSYEQYF. The CDR3, as DNA: TGTGCCACCAGCAGAGATCTAGGGCAAAGCTACGAGCAGTACTTC.

The V and J genes are TRBV12-3 or TRBV12-4 and TRBJ1-5; TRBD1 matches at 10 bases. Trimming removed 1 base from V and 0 bases from J; junction bases left unmatched: 6. This CDR3 has 18 amino acids. CDR3 coding DNA: TGTGCCAGCAGTTTAGGGACAGGGGGACCTTATAGCAATCAGCCCCAGCATTTT. Amino acid sequence: CASSLGTGGPYSNQPQHF.

The chain uses TRBV29-1 and TRBJ1-1; the D gene is possibly TRBD1 (5 bases). This CDR3 is 19 amino acids long. Per the germline V gene, CDR1 is SQVTM and CDR2 is ANQGSEA. The germline V and J ends were trimmed by 4 bases and 0 bases, with 27 bases remaining between them. The CDR3 loop reads CSVVYIRSLGAEVNTEAFF. DNA for the CDR3: TGCAGCGTTGTTTATATCAGGTCATTAGGGGCGGAGGTGAACACTGAAGCTTTCTTT.

A note on this clonotype: At one boundary the junction diverges from the germline segment, which might be a read error. The V and J genes are TRBV7-7 and TRBJ2-7, with 8 bases fitting TRBD1. The germline V gene encodes CDR1 SSHAT and CDR2 FNYEAQ (reference sequence). CDR3 length: 15 residues. The CDR3 DNA follows: TGTGCTAGCAGCCCTGCTCCGACAGGGGCCTACGAGCAGTACTTC. Its translation: CASSPAPTGAYEQYF.

As to this clonotype: The junction differs from germline at one of its ends, possibly a read error. The rearrangement joins TRBV9 to TRBJ2-7; D may be TRBD2 (6 bases). Per germline, CDR1 SGDLS and CDR2 YYNGEE. This CDR3 is built from 13 residues. The CDR3 sequence: CASSPSGDWRVNF. For the CDR3, the DNA is TGTGCCAGCAGCCCTTCGGGGGATTGGCGCGTCAACTTC.

This clonotype appeared a single time. J is TRBJ2-5 and V is TRBV20-1; 7 bases are shared with TRBD2. The length of the CDR3 is 15 residues. After removal of 2 bases from V and 7 bases from J, the junction contained 13 bases not matched to a gene. CDR1 and CDR2 from the germline V gene are DFQATT and SNEGSKA (reference sequence). CDR3: CSARSTSGGGGTQYF. The CDR3 bases are TGCAGTGCTAGAAGTACTAGTGGTGGGGGGGGGACCCAGTACTTC.

This chain joins TRBV29-1 and TRBJ2-3, with D unresolved. Germline CDR1 and CDR2: SQVTM and ANQGSEA. Deletions cut 1 base from V and 2 bases from J, with 7 bases between. This CDR3 contains 13 residues. This chain's CDR3 is CSVEGGSTDTQYF. CDR3 bases: TGCAGCGTTGAAGGCGGCTCCACAGATACGCAGTATTTT.

The chain employs TRBV30 and TRBJ2-1, with TRBD2 matching 7 bases. The CDR3 extends over 13 amino acids. V shed 7 bases, J shed 5 bases, and the junction held 8 bases outside the gene matches. CDR1 and CDR2 from the germline V gene are GTSNPN and SVGIG (reference sequence). The CDR3, as DNA: TGTGCCTTAAGTGGGCTAGCGGACAATGAGCAGTTCTTC. This encodes CALSGLADNEQFF.

The V call is TRBV20-1, the J call TRBJ2-7, with 9 bases matching TRBD1. This CDR3 has 14 amino acids. The J segment lost 6 bases and the V segment lost 5 bases, leaving 11 bases of the junction unmatched. Germline CDR1 reads DFQATT; CDR2 reads SNEGSKA (reference sequence). CDR3 amino acids: CSASFPDRGSEQYF. DNA of the CDR3: TGCAGTGCTTCATTCCCGGACAGGGGTAGCGAGCAGTACTTC.

The rearrangement uses TRBV9 and TRBJ2-1; 7 bases fit TRBD2. Germline V CDR1 and CDR2: SGDLS, YYNGEE. V dropped 2 bases and J dropped 0; count of bases not matched to a gene: 5. This CDR3 has 16 residues. The CDR3 protein is CASSVGGRSSYNEQFF. CDR3 nucleotide sequence: TGTGCCAGCAGCGTGGGGGGGAGAAGCTCCTACAATGAGCAGTTCTTC.

The rearrangement joins TRBV29-1 to TRBJ1-5; D is unclear. From germline, CDR1 is SQVTM and CDR2 ANQGSEA. The length of the CDR3 is 12 residues. Trimming took 4 bases from V and 6 from J, leaving 10 bases between them. For the CDR3, the DNA is TGCAGCGTTGCTGAGGTGGGTCAGCCCCAGCATTTT. Its translation: CSVAEVGQPQHF.

The chain carries TRBV20-1 and TRBJ2-1, with D tentatively TRBD1 or TRBD2 (5 bases each). Deletions cut 2 bases from V and 5 bases from J, with 13 bases between. CDR1 DFQATT and CDR2 SNEGSKA come from the germline V gene (reference sequence). This CDR3 is built from 14 residues. The DNA for the CDR3 is TGCAGTGCTAGAATGACGGGGACCAACAATGAGCAGTTCTTC. Its translation is CSARMTGTNNEQFF.

The J gene is TRBJ1-1, the V gene TRBV25-1, with D possibly being TRBD1 (6 bases). The CDR3 is 14 residues long. The germline V and J ends were trimmed by 4 bases and 3 bases, with 12 bases remaining between them. Germline V gives CDR1 MGHDK, CDR2 SYGVNS. CDR3 amino acids: CASSVSGAYTEAFF. For the CDR3, the DNA is TGTGCCAGCAGTGTTTCAGGGGCTTACACTGAAGCTTTCTTT.

This clonotype was seen just once. This sequence joins TRBV12-3 or TRBV12-4 and TRBJ2-4, with D maybe TRBD2 (6 bases). V lost 5 bases and J lost 9, with 8 bases in between. This CDR3 contains 11 residues. The CDR3 loop is CASSTGGIQYF. Written as DNA, the CDR3 is TGTGCCAGCAGTACCGGGGGCATTCAGTACTTC.

The genes are TRBV29-1 and TRBJ1-2; TRBD1 matches 7 bases. Germline-derived CDR1 and CDR2 are SQVTM and ANQGSEA. The length of the CDR3 is 15 residues. With V trimmed by 5 bases and J by 7 bases, 16 bases remained unmatched. The CDR3 region has the DNA TGCAGCGTTTCCGACCAGACAGGGAAAGGAGGTGGCTACACCTTC. It encodes CSVSDQTGKGGGYTF. Based on the CDR3 plus reference TRBV29-1 and TRBJ1-2, the full variable domain is SAVISQKPSRDICQRGTSLTIQCQVDSQVTMMFWYRQQPGQSLTLIATANQGSEATYESGFVIDKFPISRPNLTFSTLTVSNMSPEDSSIYLCSVSDQTGKGGGYTFGSGTRLTVV.

The chain couples TRBV29-1 to TRBJ1-1, with D hard to call. Germline V lookup: CDR1 SQVTM, CDR2 ANQGSEA. This CDR3 has 13 residues. Trimming took 4 bases from V and 2 from J, leaving 11 bases between them. The CDR3 DNA is TGCAGCGTTGTGCGGGGTGGCAACACTGAAGCTTTCTTT. This codes for CSVVRGGNTEAFF.

The chain employs TRBV4-2 and TRBJ1-2; D may be TRBD1 (5 bases). Trimming pared 4 bases from V and 3 bases from J, leaving 15 bases between. There are 15 residues in the CDR3. CDR1 is LGHNA, CDR2 YNFKEQ, per germline. CDR3 in amino acids: CASSLRREGHYGYTF. For the CDR3, the DNA is TGTGCCAGCAGCCTCAGGCGGGAGGGGCACTATGGCTACACCTTC.

The V and J genes are TRBV20-1 and TRBJ2-7; maybe TRBD2 (5 bases). V lost 6 bases and J lost 2, with 8 bases in between. Looked up from germline, CDR1 is DFQATT and CDR2 is SNEGSKA (reference sequence). The CDR3 is 11 residues long. Here the CDR3 reads CSALSAYEQYF. The CDR3 nucleotides are TGCAGTGCCCTTAGCGCCTACGAGCAGTACTTC.

V gene TRBV25-1 combines with J gene TRBJ2-5; either TRBD1 or TRBD2 may supply D (5 bases each). Per germline, CDR1 MGHDK and CDR2 SYGVNS. The CDR3 consists of 11 residues. Between the trimmed V and J ends, which lost 8 bases and 6 bases, there was a span of 10 bases. Here the CDR3 DNA reads TGTGCCAGCTCTTGGGACCAGACCCAGTACTTC. It encodes CASSWDQTQYF.

This rearrangement joins TRBV10-3 to TRBJ2-7; D may be TRBD2 (6 bases). V lost 4 bases to trimming and J lost 2 bases, with 15 bases between them. This CDR3 has 15 amino acids. Germline V lookup: CDR1 ENHRY, CDR2 SYGVKD. The CDR3 nucleotides read TGTGCCATCAGTGGGAGGGGCCGCCTTCCCTACGAGCAGTACTTC. Protein: CAISGRGRLPYEQYF.

This clonotype was recorded once. CDR3 sequence (DNA): TGCGCCAGCAGCTTCCTAACTACGGGACAGGGCTACAATGAGCAGTTCTTC. Translated, it gives CASSFLTTGQGYNEQFF. This chain connects TRBV5-1 to TRBJ2-1, with 9 bases identical to TRBD1. Germline V lookup: CDR1 SGHRS, CDR2 YFSETQ. The CDR3 spans 17 residues. Germline trimming cut 2 bases from V and 3 bases from J; bases unmatched to any gene: 9.